This paragraph reports one T cell receptor (beta chain). The antigen remains unidentified. The sample is drawn from a study of cytomegalovirus exposure and HLA in healthy donors. Study overall: Clustering assigned about 76% of the roughly 420 genotyped donors to the Caucasian-associated ancestry cluster.

PCR was performed using 60 Vbeta and 13 Jbeta primers. Produced via immunoSEQ multiplex PCR; TCRdb's table is partial and in-frame only. The profile covers roughly 120,000 clones, with 81% appearing a single time and 1.1% taken by the ten largest. General observations from the study: Reports described diagnosis of cytomegalovirus status by the classifier as highly specific and sensitive. A later analysis, which compared TCR beta chains of equal frequency, found the HLA-associated ones more clonally expanded.

CDR1 SEHNR and CDR2 FQNEAQ come from the germline V gene (reference sequence). CDR3 size: 16 residues. V lost 6 bases to trimming and J lost 1 base; unmatched junction nucleotides: 10. The source material was PBMCs. The TCR sequence derives from a woman aged 25 to 39 in good health and CMV-seronegative. This sequence joins TRBV7-9 and TRBJ2-7; 9 nucleotides line up with TRBD2. The CDR3 sequence: CASSHLWTSESYEQYF. The DNA of the CDR3 is TGTGCCAGCAGTCATCTTTGGACTAGCGAATCCTACGAGCAGTACTTC.